The 20 T cell receptor beta chains presented below share a single source sample, sequenced in a study of shared clonotypes between healthy human individuals. Profiling relied on immunoSEQ multiplex PCR, and the TCRdb table lists in-frame clones only, not all of them. Of approximately 95,000 clones listed, approximately 61% are singletons. Sequenced: memory CD8+ T cells sorted from blood. Subset meaning: CD45RO+ cells pooled with CCR7-negative TemRA cells. These receptors came from a man aged 25 to 45 in good health.

The chain joins TRBV5-1 to TRBJ2-7; D call uncertain. Germline V gene data show CDR1 as SGHRS and CDR2 as YFSETQ. Trimming left V 4 bases short and J 6 bases short, with 14 bases between. This CDR3 is 13 amino acids long. The CDR3 coding sequence is TGCGCCAGCAGCCTCCCTGGCGTCCTCGAGCAGTACTTC. It is translated as CASSLPGVLEQYF.

V is TRBV9 and J is TRBJ2-1; TRBD2 agrees at 7 bases. CDR1 and CDR2 (germline): SGDLS, YYNGEE. The CDR3 is 16 residues long. After removal of 0 bases from V and 4 bases from J, the junction contained 7 bases not matched to a gene. CDR3 DNA: TGTGCCAGCAGCGTAGGGCGGGGAGGGGTATACAATGAGCAGTTCTTC. Amino acids: CASSVGRGGVYNEQFF.

This clone was observed at least ten times. The chain links TRBV27 to TRBJ2-7; 7 bases align to TRBD1. Losses at the gene ends were 6 bases for V and 6 bases for J; bases not matched to a gene: 11. The CDR3 sequence is 14 residues long. CDR1 and CDR2 (germline): MNHEY, SMNVEV (reference sequence). Written as DNA, the CDR3 is TGTGCCAGCAGCTTGGGCAGGGGGACCTCCGAGCAGTACTTC. Translating gives CASSLGRGTSEQYF.

This chain links TRBV19 with TRBJ2-1; the D gene is possibly TRBD2 (7 bases). Trimming removed 3 bases from V and 9 bases from J, with 12 bases in between. There are 13 residues in the CDR3. The germline V gene has CDR1 LNHDA and CDR2 SQIVND (reference sequence). CDR3 loop: CASSIGGGGEQFF. The CDR3 DNA follows: TGTGCCAGTAGTATCGGCGGGGGCGGTGAGCAGTTCTTC. Filled out from reference TRBV19 and TRBJ2-1, the complete variable domain reads DGGITQSPKYLFRKEGQNVTLSCEQNLNHDAMYWYRQDPGQGLRLIYYSQIVNDFQKGDIAEGYSVSREKKESFPLTVTSAQKNPTAFYLCASSIGGGGEQFFGPGTRLTVL.

The gene calls are TRBV7-8 and TRBJ2-7, with D perhaps TRBD2 (6 bases). V gave up 3 bases and J gave up 5 bases, with 17 bases separating them. The CDR3 consists of 15 residues. Looked up from germline, CDR1 is SGHVS and CDR2 is FQNEAQ. The CDR3 region is CASSFQASGGNEQYF. CDR3 sequence (DNA): TGTGCCAGCAGCTTCCAGGCGAGCGGAGGGAACGAGCAGTACTTC.

The chain joins TRBV28 to TRBJ2-1, with 10 bases fitting TRBD2. Germline CDR1 is MDHEN and CDR2 is SYDVKM. This CDR3 contains 15 residues. The junction had 2 bases not matched to a gene; V was cut back by 2 bases and J by 4 bases. The CDR3 sequence: CASSLLAGAYNEQFF. The CDR3 bases are TGTGCCAGCAGTTTACTAGCGGGGGCGTACAATGAGCAGTTCTTC.

Only a few counts were recorded for this clone. The rearrangement uses TRBV10-1 and TRBJ2-6, with 8 bases identical to TRBD2. The trim removed 8 bases at V and 6 bases at J, leaving 15 bases unmatched. Per germline, CDR1 WNHNN and CDR2 SYGVQD (reference sequence). This CDR3 is built from 17 residues. The CDR3 DNA sequence: TGCGCCAGCCGTATAGCGGGACTGCGACGAGAGGCCAACGTCCTGACTTTC. Protein sequence: CASRIAGLRREANVLTF.

As regards this clone: Different DNA sequences within this sample yield the same CDR3. The rearrangement uses TRBV7-9 and TRBJ2-1; no firm D call. The V gene's germline CDR1 is SEHNR and CDR2 FQNEAQ (reference sequence). V lost 5 bases, J lost 9 bases, and 11 bases lay in between. The CDR3 length is 12 residues. In DNA, the CDR3 is TGTGCCAGCAGCCTAGGTTTGGGTGAGCAGTTCTTC. It encodes CASSLGLGEQFF. The variable domain in full, completed from reference TRBV7-9 and TRBJ2-1, reads DTGVSQNPRHKITKRGQNVTFRCDPISEHNRLYWYRQTLGQGPEFLTYFQNEAQLEKSRLLSDRFSAERPKGSFSTLEIQRTEQGDSAMYLCASSLGLGEQFFGPGTRLTVL.

This clone occurred many times. The rearrangement uses TRBV19 and TRBJ2-1; D perhaps matches TRBD1 (7 bases). Germline lookup yields CDR1 LNHDA and CDR2 SQIVND (reference sequence). CDR3 size: 16 residues. V lost 0 bases, J lost 4 bases, and 13 bases lay in between. The CDR3 nucleotides are TGTGCCAGTAGTATAGATTCAGGGGGGACTTACAATGAGCAGTTCTTC. This sequence encodes CASSIDSGGTYNEQFF.

The chain uses TRBV6-6 and TRBJ1-2; D call uncertain. This CDR3 contains 15 residues. Germline CDR1 reads MNHNY; CDR2 reads SVGAGI (reference sequence). With 5 bases removed from V and 1 base from J, the gap between germline ends came to 14 bases. The CDR3 coding sequence is TGTGCCAGCAGTGTTGTGGGCGTAAATAACTATGGCTACACCTTC. Residues: CASSVVGVNNYGYTF.

The sample holds a few counts of this clone. The chain combines TRBV2 with TRBJ2-1; TRBD1 or TRBD2 may be the D gene (5 bases each). The germline V gene encodes CDR1 SNHLY and CDR2 FYNNEI. The V end lost 8 bases, the J end lost 2 bases, and 13 bases lay between the germline ends. The length of the CDR3 is 14 residues. The CDR3 DNA follows: TGTGCCAGCTTGGGGGACCAGGCCTACAATGAGCAGTTCTTC. This translates into CASLGDQAYNEQFF.

This sequence joins TRBV16 and TRBJ2-7, with a possible D match to TRBD2 (6 bases). The CDR3 contains 14 residues. The germline V gene encodes CDR1 KGHSY and CDR2 FQNENV. Trimming cost V 4 bases and J 4 bases, with 14 bases left between them. The CDR3 loop reads CASSRPGLEYEQYF. Here the CDR3 DNA reads TGTGCCAGCAGCCGACCGGGACTGGAGTACGAGCAGTACTTC.

The V call is TRBV2, the J call TRBJ2-2, with a possible D match to TRBD2 (6 bases). V lost 6 bases, J lost 4 bases, and 15 bases lay in between. This CDR3 region has 15 residues. Germline V CDR1 and CDR2: SNHLY, FYNNEI. As DNA, the CDR3 is TGTGCCAGCAGATTAGCGGAGAGGGGCACCGGGGAGCTGTTTTTT. The encoded protein is CASRLAERGTGELFF.

To note about this clone: This could be a read error, since a much larger clone is one nucleotide away. CDR3 region: CASSAHYEQYF. The CDR3 bases are TGTGCCAGCAGTGCGCACTACGAGCAGTACTTC. V gene TRBV6-1 combines with J gene TRBJ2-7; no reliable D call. With 4 bases removed from V and 3 bases from J, the gap between germline ends came to 4 bases. Germline V gene lookup returns CDR1 MNHNS and CDR2 SASEGT. The length of the CDR3 is 11 residues.

V usage is TRBV28 and J usage is TRBJ2-1, with TRBD2 matching 7 bases. CDR3 length: 15 amino acids. Germline V gene lookup returns CDR1 MDHEN and CDR2 SYDVKM. The V gene end was trimmed by 2 bases and the J gene end by 6 bases; junction bases not matched to a gene: 7. The CDR3: CASSLLLASGNEQFF. Written as DNA, the CDR3 is TGTGCCAGCAGTTTACTACTAGCGTCGGGCAATGAGCAGTTCTTC.

This clone was detected ten times or more. The genes are TRBV6-4 and TRBJ1-2; no reliable D call. This CDR3 spans 14 amino acids. CDR1 MRHNA and CDR2 SNTAGT come from the germline V gene. V was trimmed by 0 bases and J by 4 bases, leaving 9 bases between them. DNA for the CDR3: TGTGCCAGCAGTGACTCGGCGGAGAGCTATGGCTACACCTTC. This codes for CASSDSAESYGYTF.

This chain uses TRBV5-1 with TRBJ1-2; no clear D gene. The CDR3 has 14 amino acids. V lost 2 bases to trimming and J lost 4 bases, with 12 bases between them. Germline loops: CDR1 SGHRS, CDR2 YFSETQ. In DNA, the CDR3 is TGCGCCAGCAGCTTTGCGGGTGCCGCCTATGGCTACACCTTC. As protein: CASSFAGAAYGYTF.

This clone was observed a handful of times. The chain joins TRBV5-4 to TRBJ2-5; no clear D. V lost 2 bases to trimming and J lost 7 bases, with 12 bases between them. The CDR3 is 13 residues long. CDR1 and CDR2 from the germline V gene are SGHNT and YYREEE (reference sequence). The CDR3 region has the DNA TGTGCCAGCAGCTTCGGCAGCCCCGGGACCCAGTACTTC. Translated, it gives CASSFGSPGTQYF.

V is TRBV27 and J is TRBJ1-2; D gene ambiguous. V was shortened by 6 bases and J by 2 bases, with 13 bases between the two germline ends. CDR1 MNHEY and CDR2 SMNVEV come from the germline V gene (reference sequence). This CDR3 contains 14 residues. The DNA of the CDR3 is TGTGCCAGCAGCCCCTCTCTAGTCAACTATGGCTACACCTTC. This codes for CASSPSLVNYGYTF.

In its sample, this clone was seen once. CDR3 bases: TGTGCCAGCAGGGAGGAGTGGGGCTACGAGCAGTACTTC. As protein: CASREEWGYEQYF. The V gene is TRBV27, the J gene TRBJ2-7; TRBD2 might be the D (5 bases). The CDR3 has 13 residues. The V gene lost 6 bases and the J gene lost 3 bases, with 12 bases spanning the gap. CDR1 and CDR2 from the germline V gene are MNHEY and SMNVEV (reference sequence).